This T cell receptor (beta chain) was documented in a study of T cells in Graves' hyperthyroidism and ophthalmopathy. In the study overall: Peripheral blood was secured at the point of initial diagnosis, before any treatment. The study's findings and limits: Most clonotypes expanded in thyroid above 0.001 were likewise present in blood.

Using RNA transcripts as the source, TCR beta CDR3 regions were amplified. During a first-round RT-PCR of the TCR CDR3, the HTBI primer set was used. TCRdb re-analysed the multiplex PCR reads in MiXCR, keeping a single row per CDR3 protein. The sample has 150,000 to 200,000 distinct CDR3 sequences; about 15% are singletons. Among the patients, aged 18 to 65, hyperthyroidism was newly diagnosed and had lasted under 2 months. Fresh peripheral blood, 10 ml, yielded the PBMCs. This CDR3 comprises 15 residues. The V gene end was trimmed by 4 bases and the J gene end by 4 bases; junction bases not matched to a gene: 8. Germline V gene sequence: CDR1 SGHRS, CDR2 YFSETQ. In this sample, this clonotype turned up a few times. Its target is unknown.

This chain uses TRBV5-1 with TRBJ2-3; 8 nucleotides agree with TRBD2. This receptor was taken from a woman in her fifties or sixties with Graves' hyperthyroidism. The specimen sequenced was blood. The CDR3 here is CASSPSGGGSDTQYF. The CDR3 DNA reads TGCGCCAGCAGCCCTTCCGGGGGGGGGTCAGATACGCAGTATTTT.